This is a list of T cell receptor beta chains from one sample in a study of OX40 agonist ivuxolimab in advanced cancers. Measured with immunoSEQ multiplex PCR; TCRdb has only the in-frame clones, and not every one. Of about 73,000 clones listed, around nine tenths were seen once; the top ten hold about 0.51%. Source: CD4+ or CD8+ T cells sorted from blood, taken in a trial of the OX40 agonist ivuxolimab. These receptors were collected from an adult with an advanced solid tumor such as melanoma, head and neck, liver or kidney cancer. CDR3s include the opening cysteine and the closing phenylalanine or tryptophan. The order of the fields is J gene, V gene, D gene, clone size, CDR3 protein, CDR3 DNA. The D gene is left open where the match is weak. A clone size is listed for some rows: how often the clone was seen (once, few, many), or a class if it is expanded.

J: TRBJ2-1
V: TRBV28
D: TRBD2
size: -
CDR3: CASTGTSGSIYEQFF
DNA: TGTGCCAGCACGGGGACTAGCGGGAGTATTTATGAGCAGTTCTTC

J: TRBJ1-6
V: TRBV6-5
D: TRBD1
size: -
CDR3: CASSYGTGGSPLHF
DNA: TGTGCCAGCAGTTACGGGACAGGGGGCTCACCCCTCCACTTT

J: TRBJ2-1
V: TRBV21-1
D: -
size: -
CDR3: CASTRPETGGGSGSLDDEQFF
DNA: TGTGCCAGCACCAGACCAGAGACAGGGGGTGGAAGCGGGAGTTTAGACGATGAGCAGTTCTTC

J: TRBJ1-1
V: TRBV28
D: -
size: -
CDR3: CASARGGTEAFF
DNA: TGTGCCAGCGCCCGGGGGGGTACTGAAGCTTTCTTT

J: TRBJ2-1
V: TRBV21-1
D: -
size: -
CDR3: CASSNVGYHEQFF
DNA: TGTGCCAGCAGCAACGTGGGGTATCATGAGCAGTTCTTC

J: TRBJ1-5
V: TRBV18
D: -
size: -
CDR3: CASSPPGQSNQPQHF
DNA: TGTGCCAGCTCACCACCCGGACAAAGCAATCAGCCCCAGCATTTT

J: TRBJ2-7
V: TRBV10-3
D: TRBD2
size: -
CDR3: CAISFSGSETYEQYF
DNA: TGTGCCATCAGTTTTAGCGGGAGTGAAACCTACGAGCAGTACTTC

J: TRBJ2-7
V: TRBV14
D: TRBD2
size: -
CDR3: CASSQELAANYEQYF
DNA: TGTGCCAGCAGCCAAGAGCTAGCGGCCAACTACGAGCAGTACTTC

J: TRBJ2-1
V: TRBV28
D: -
size: -
CDR3: CASSTLTQSSYNGQFF
DNA: TGTGCCAGCAGTACCCTAACTCAAAGCTCCTACAATGGGCAGTTCTTC

J: TRBJ1-1
V: TRBV7-2
D: TRBD1
size: -
CDR3: CASSDRGNTEAFF
DNA: TGTGCCAGCTCGGACAGGGGTAACACTGAAGCTTTCTTT

J: TRBJ2-1
V: TRBV7-3
D: TRBD2
size: -
CDR3: CASSFGGLAGESEQFF
DNA: TGTGCCAGCAGCTTCGGTGGGCTAGCGGGAGAAAGTGAGCAGTTCTTC

J: TRBJ2-7
V: TRBV6-1
D: -
size: -
CDR3: CASSEALQGYEQYF
DNA: TGTGCCAGCAGTGAAGCTCTCCAGGGCTACGAGCAGTACTTC

J: TRBJ1-4
V: TRBV7-2
D: -
size: -
CDR3: CASSPPGEKLFF
DNA: TGTGCCAGCAGCCCACCGGGGGAAAAACTGTTTTTT

J: TRBJ2-7
V: TRBV7-9
D: -
size: -
CDR3: CASSSRWDKSPYEQYF
DNA: TGTGCCAGCAGCTCAAGATGGGACAAGTCTCCCTACGAGCAGTACTTC

J: TRBJ1-2
V: TRBV29-1
D: -
size: -
CDR3: CSVEGTAKGGYTF
DNA: TGCAGCGTTGAAGGGACAGCTAAGGGTGGCTACACCTTC

J: TRBJ2-6
V: TRBV15
D: -
size: few
CDR3: CATSREGPTSGANVLTF
DNA: TGTGCCACCAGCAGAGAGGGACCGACCTCTGGGGCCAACGTCCTGACTTTC

J: TRBJ2-5
V: TRBV9
D: TRBD1
size: -
CDR3: CASSPRDSQETQYF
DNA: TGTGCCAGCAGCCCAAGGGACAGTCAAGAGACCCAGTACTTC

J: TRBJ2-7
V: TRBV7-6
D: -
size: once
CDR3: CASSLVRTPQTGEQYF
DNA: TGTGCCAGCAGCTTAGTGCGGACTCCCCAAACCGGCGAGCAGTACTTC

J: TRBJ1-1
V: TRBV5-4
D: -
size: -
CDR3: CASTTPGRGGNTEAFF
DNA: TGTGCCAGCACCACCCCGGGGCGGGGGGGGAACACTGAAGCTTTCTTT

J: TRBJ1-4
V: TRBV15
D: -
size: -
CDR3: CATSSTGRHDEKLFF
DNA: TGTGCCACCAGCAGTACGGGACGCCACGACGAAAAACTGTTTTTT

J: TRBJ1-5
V: TRBV19
D: TRBD1
size: -
CDR3: CASSFDRGSNQPQHF
DNA: TGTGCCAGTAGTTTCGACAGGGGCAGCAATCAGCCCCAGCATTTT

J: TRBJ2-7
V: TRBV7-2
D: -
size: once
CDR3: CASSLDPLVAEQYF
DNA: TGTGCCAGCAGCTTAGACCCGCTAGTAGCCGAGCAGTACTTC

J: TRBJ1-2
V: TRBV7-3
D: -
size: -
CDR3: CASSSQGPNYGYTF
DNA: TGTGCCAGCAGCTCACAGGGTCCCAACTATGGCTACACCTTC

J: TRBJ2-7
V: TRBV27
D: -
size: -
CDR3: CASSLSTTGYEQYF
DNA: TGTGCCAGCAGTTTATCGACTACCGGCTACGAGCAGTACTTC

J: TRBJ1-3
V: TRBV11-2
D: -
size: -
CDR3: CASSLEAVGNTIYF
DNA: TGTGCCAGCAGCTTAGAGGCAGTGGGAAACACCATATATTTT

J: TRBJ1-2
V: TRBV6-1
D: -
size: -
CDR3: CASRVTGLESGYTF
DNA: TGTGCCAGCAGGGTTACAGGGTTGGAGAGTGGCTACACCTTC

J: TRBJ2-7
V: TRBV6-6
D: TRBD2
size: once
CDR3: CASSYSGAGDVQYF
DNA: TGTGCCAGCAGTTACTCGGGCGCGGGAGATGTGCAGTACTTC

J: TRBJ2-5
V: TRBV6-6
D: -
size: -
CDR3: CASSYGQETQYF
DNA: TGTGCCAGCAGCTATGGGCAAGAGACCCAGTACTTC

J: TRBJ2-2
V: TRBV4-3
D: -
size: -
CDR3: CASSQVPGSGELFF
DNA: TGCGCCAGCAGCCAAGTCCCAGGGTCCGGGGAGCTGTTTTTT

J: TRBJ2-5
V: TRBV28
D: -
size: -
CDR3: CASRLDPQETQYF
DNA: TGTGCCAGCAGGCTGGACCCCCAAGAGACCCAGTACTTC

J: TRBJ1-3
V: TRBV30
D: -
size: -
CDR3: CAWSVSPRAGNTIYF
DNA: TGTGCCTGGAGTGTCAGCCCGCGAGCAGGAAACACCATATATTTT

J: TRBJ2-3
V: TRBV6-4
D: -
size: -
CDR3: CASSVGASSDTQYF
DNA: TGTGCCAGCAGTGTAGGGGCCTCCTCAGATACGCAGTATTTT

J: TRBJ1-3
V: TRBV28
D: TRBD1
size: -
CDR3: CASEMTGSYSGNTIYF
DNA: TGTGCCAGTGAAATGACAGGGTCCTATTCTGGAAACACCATATATTTT

J: TRBJ2-7
V: TRBV6-6
D: -
size: -
CDR3: CASSFDSNSYEQYF
DNA: TGTGCCAGCAGTTTCGACAGTAACTCCTACGAGCAGTACTTC

J: TRBJ2-5
V: TRBV6-5
D: -
size: -
CDR3: CASSYIGLQETQYF
DNA: TGTGCCAGCAGTTACATCGGCTTACAAGAGACCCAGTACTTC

J: TRBJ2-1
V: TRBV6-5
D: TRBD2
size: -
CDR3: CASNRLARSNEQFF
DNA: TGTGCCAGCAATAGACTAGCGCGCTCCAATGAGCAGTTCTTC

J: TRBJ1-2
V: TRBV18
D: -
size: -
CDR3: CASSPSRDNYGYTF
DNA: TGTGCCAGCTCACCCTCCCGGGACAACTATGGCTACACCTTC

J: TRBJ2-3
V: TRBV9
D: TRBD2
size: -
CDR3: CASSVANSGVTDTQYF
DNA: TGTGCCAGCAGCGTAGCAAACAGCGGGGTTACAGATACGCAGTATTTT

J: TRBJ2-1
V: TRBV5-1
D: -
size: -
CDR3: CASSRTSDRLGSYNEQFF
DNA: TGCGCCAGCAGTCGTACTAGCGACAGGCTGGGGTCCTACAATGAGCAGTTCTTC

J: TRBJ2-1
V: TRBV4-1
D: -
size: -
CDR3: CASSQEGFGGHNEQFF
DNA: TGCGCCAGCAGCCAAGAAGGCTTCGGGGGGCACAATGAGCAGTTCTTC

J: TRBJ1-1
V: TRBV7-9
D: -
size: -
CDR3: CASSFADTEAFF
DNA: TGTGCCAGCAGCTTTGCTGACACTGAAGCTTTCTTT

J: TRBJ2-1
V: TRBV2
D: -
size: once
CDR3: CASSEAPGSGRGYNEQFF
DNA: TGTGCCAGCAGTGAAGCGCCGGGTAGCGGTAGGGGCTACAATGAGCAGTTCTTC

J: TRBJ1-1
V: TRBV5-5
D: -
size: once
CDR3: CASSRLNPTEAFF
DNA: TGTGCCAGCAGCCGACTTAACCCCACTGAAGCTTTCTTT

J: TRBJ2-3
V: TRBV5-1
D: -
size: -
CDR3: CASSPTESTDTQYF
DNA: TGCGCCAGCAGCCCCACAGAAAGCACAGATACGCAGTATTTT

J: TRBJ1-6
V: TRBV30
D: -
size: -
CDR3: CAWKNRDLYNSPLHF
DNA: TGTGCCTGGAAAAACAGGGATCTCTATAATTCACCCCTCCACTTT

J: TRBJ1-4
V: TRBV25-1
D: TRBD1
size: once
CDR3: CASSARQGTNEKLFF
DNA: TGTGCCAGCAGTGCCCGACAGGGGACTAATGAAAAACTGTTTTTT

J: TRBJ2-7
V: TRBV5-6
D: TRBD1
size: -
CDR3: CASSYVWTGETYEQYF
DNA: TGTGCCAGCAGCTATGTTTGGACAGGCGAAACCTACGAGCAGTACTTC

J: TRBJ1-5
V: TRBV6-5
D: TRBD1
size: -
CDR3: CASSNRGGQPQHF
DNA: TGTGCCAGCAGCAACAGGGGAGGTCAGCCCCAGCATTTT

J: TRBJ2-7
V: TRBV5-1
D: -
size: -
CDR3: CASSQKGGGEQYF
DNA: TGCGCCAGCAGCCAAAAGGGGGGCGGCGAGCAGTACTTC

J: TRBJ2-7
V: TRBV4-2
D: TRBD2
size: -
CDR3: CASSGRPPYEQYF
DNA: TGTGCCAGTAGCGGGAGACCCCCCTACGAGCAGTACTTC